This TCR beta chain appears in the sequencing data of a study of shared clonotypes between healthy human individuals. This CDR3 has 14 amino acids. CDR1 is MNHNY, CDR2 SVGAGI, per germline (reference sequence). Trimming removed 4 bases from V and 5 bases from J; junction bases left unmatched: 5. With regard to this clone: Its specificity is not known.

Study conclusions and caveats: Rarefaction curves obtained for sorted subsets showed sequencing incomplete despite large depth. Between a few donors, naive CD4 clonotypes were shared at a level of about 5%.

TCRdb's table, derived via immunoSEQ multiplex PCR, lists solely in-frame clones and lacks some. This sample has some 2,400,000 clones, with approximately 94% found just once. This sequence joins TRBV6-6 and TRBJ2-7; 10 nucleotides match TRBD1. This sequence was found in a young man in good health. Sample: naive CD4+ T cells sorted from blood. The subset: CD45RA+ positively selected. CDR3: CASSWGQGYHEQYF. The CDR3 DNA is TGTGCCAGCAGTTGGGGACAGGGGTACCACGAGCAGTACTTC.